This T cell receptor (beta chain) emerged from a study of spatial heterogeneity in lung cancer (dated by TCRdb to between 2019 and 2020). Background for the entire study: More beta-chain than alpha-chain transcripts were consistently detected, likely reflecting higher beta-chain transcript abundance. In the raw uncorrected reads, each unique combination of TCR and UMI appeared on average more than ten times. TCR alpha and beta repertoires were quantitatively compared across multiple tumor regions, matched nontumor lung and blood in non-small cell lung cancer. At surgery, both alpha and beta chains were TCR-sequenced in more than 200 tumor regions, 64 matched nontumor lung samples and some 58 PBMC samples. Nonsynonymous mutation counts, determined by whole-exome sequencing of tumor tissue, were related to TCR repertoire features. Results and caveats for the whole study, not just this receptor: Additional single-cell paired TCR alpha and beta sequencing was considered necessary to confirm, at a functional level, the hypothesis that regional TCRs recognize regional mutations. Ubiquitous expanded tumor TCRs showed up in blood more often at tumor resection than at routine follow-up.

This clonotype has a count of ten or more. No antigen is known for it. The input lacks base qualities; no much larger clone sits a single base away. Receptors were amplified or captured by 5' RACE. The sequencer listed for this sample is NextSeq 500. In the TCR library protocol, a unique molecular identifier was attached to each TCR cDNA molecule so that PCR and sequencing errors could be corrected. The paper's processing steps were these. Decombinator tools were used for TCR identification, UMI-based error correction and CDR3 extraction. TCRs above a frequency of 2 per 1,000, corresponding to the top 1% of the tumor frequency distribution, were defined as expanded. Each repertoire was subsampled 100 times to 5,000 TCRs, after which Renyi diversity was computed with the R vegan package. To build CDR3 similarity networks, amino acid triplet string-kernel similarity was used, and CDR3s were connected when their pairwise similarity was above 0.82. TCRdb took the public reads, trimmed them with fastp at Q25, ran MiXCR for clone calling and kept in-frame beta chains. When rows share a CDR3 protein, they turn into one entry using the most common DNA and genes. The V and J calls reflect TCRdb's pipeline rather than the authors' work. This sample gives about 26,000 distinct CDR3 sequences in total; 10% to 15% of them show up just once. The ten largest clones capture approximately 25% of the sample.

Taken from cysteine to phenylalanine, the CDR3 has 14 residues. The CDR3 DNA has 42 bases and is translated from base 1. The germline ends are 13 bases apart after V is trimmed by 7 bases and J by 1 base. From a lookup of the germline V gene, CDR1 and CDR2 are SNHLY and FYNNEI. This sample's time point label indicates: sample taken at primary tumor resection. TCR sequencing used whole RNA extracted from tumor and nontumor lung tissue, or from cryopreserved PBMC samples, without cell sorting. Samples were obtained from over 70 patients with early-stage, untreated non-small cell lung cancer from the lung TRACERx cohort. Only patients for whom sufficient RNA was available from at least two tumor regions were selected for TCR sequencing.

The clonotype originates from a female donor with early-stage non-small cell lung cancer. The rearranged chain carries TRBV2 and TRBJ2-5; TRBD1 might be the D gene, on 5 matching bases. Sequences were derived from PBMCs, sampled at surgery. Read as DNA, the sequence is TGTGCCAGCACTATGCGACAGCTCCAAGAGACCCAGTACTTC. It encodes CASTMRQLQETQYF.